Listed here are 22 T cell receptor beta chains from one sample, sequenced in a study of identical twins. TCRdb re-called the 5' RACE reads with MiXCR, one entry per CDR3 protein. The table has about 470,000 distinct CDR3 sequences, 20% to 30% seen once. This sample was also put to use in a study of T cells expressing NK-cell markers.

The specimen sequenced was CD4+ T cells sorted from blood. The receptor set was obtained from a woman between 18 and 30 years old in good health.

This clonotype appeared a few times. The chain has TRBV6-5 and TRBJ2-7; 8 bases are shared with TRBD1. The CDR3 contains 16 residues. With V trimmed by 2 bases and J by 4 bases, 10 bases remained unmatched. Per the germline V gene, CDR1 is MNHEY and CDR2 is SVGAGI. CDR3 DNA sequence: TGTGCCAGCAGTTACCACTCAGGGGGCGCGTTATACGAGCAGTACTTC. This translates into CASSYHSGGALYEQYF.

V gene TRBV10-3 combines with J gene TRBJ1-2; no clear D gene. CDR1 is ENHRY, CDR2 SYGVKD, per germline. This CDR3 has 13 residues. The V end lost 0 bases, the J end lost 7 bases, and 9 bases lay between the germline ends. The CDR3, as DNA: TGTGCCATCAGTGAGTCTGGAGGAGGTGGCTACACCTTC. Amino acid sequence: CAISESGGGGYTF.

This chain connects TRBV6-5 to TRBJ2-5; 10 bases align to TRBD2. Germline CDR1 MNHEY, CDR2 SVGAGI. This CDR3 has 15 amino acids. V lost 0 bases and J lost 4; bases outside the gene matches: 2. The CDR3 loop reads CASSYSGTSVETQYF. Here the CDR3 DNA reads TGTGCCAGCAGTTACTCCGGGACTAGCGTAGAGACCCAGTACTTC.

This clonotype was counted only a few times. This sequence joins TRBV5-1 and TRBJ2-7; TRBD1 matches at 7 bases. The CDR3 runs to 15 residues. CDR1 is SGHRS, CDR2 YFSETQ, per germline. Trimming at V came to 2 bases and at J to 2 bases, leaving 7 bases not matched to a gene. CDR3 in DNA: TGCGCCAGCAGCTTATCCCTTGGACAGGCCTACGAGCAGTACTTC. It specifies CASSLSLGQAYEQYF. The entire variable domain, with the rest obtained from reference TRBV5-1 and TRBJ2-7, is as follows: KAGVTQTPRYLIKTRGQQVTLSCSPISGHRSVSWYQQTPGQGLQFLFEYFSETQRNKGNFPGRFSGRQFSNSRSEMNVSTLELGDSALYLCASSLSLGQAYEQYFGPGTRLTVT.

This sequence joins TRBV6-5 and TRBJ1-1; D is ambiguous. The CDR3 runs 13 residues. Germline CDR1 reads MNHEY; CDR2 reads SVGAGI. The V end lost 3 bases, the J end lost 3 bases, and 8 bases lay between the germline ends. CDR3 in DNA: TGTGCCAGCAGTTATATAGGGTACACTGAAGCTTTCTTT. Translation gives CASSYIGYTEAFF.

The chain has TRBV12-3 or TRBV12-4 and TRBJ2-3, with TRBD1 matching over 9 bases. J was trimmed by 3 bases and V by 6 bases; bases with no gene match: 7. The CDR3 has 15 amino acids. CDR3 in DNA: TGTGCCAGCAGCCGAGGAGGGACAGGGACAGATACGCAGTATTTT. Translated, it gives CASSRGGTGTDTQYF.

This chain uses TRBV20-1 with TRBJ2-7; the match to TRBD2 covers 15 bases. This CDR3 contains 17 residues. V gave up 3 bases and J gave up 7 bases; unmatched junction bases: 13. Looked up from germline, CDR1 is DFQATT and CDR2 is SNEGSKA (reference sequence). The DNA for the CDR3 is TGCAGTGCTAGGGCCGGGACTAGCGGGAGGTACGCTCTAGAGCAGTACTTC. Its protein product is CSARAGTSGRYALEQYF.

The chain uses TRBV3-1 and TRBJ2-6; D is undetermined. CDR3 length equals 15 residues. Germline V gene sequence: CDR1 LGHDT, CDR2 YNNKEL (reference sequence). Trimming cost V 2 bases and J 0 bases, with 5 bases left between them. CDR3 sequence: CASSQQSSGANVLTF. In DNA form, the CDR3 reads TGTGCCAGCAGCCAACAGAGCTCTGGGGCCAACGTCCTGACTTTC.

The chain has TRBV7-9 and TRBJ2-5; a possible D gene is TRBD2 (6 bases). The CDR3 runs to 12 residues. Trimming left V 6 bases short and J 7 bases short, with 12 bases between. CDR1 and CDR2 (germline): SEHNR, FQNEAQ (reference sequence). The CDR3 protein is CASRRDARTQYF. The CDR3 DNA is TGTGCCAGCAGGCGGGACGCCAGGACCCAGTACTTC.

The chain combines TRBV6-2 or TRBV6-3 with TRBJ2-1, with 9 bases fitting TRBD2. CDR1 and CDR2 (germline): MNHEY, SVGEGT. The CDR3 spans 16 residues. V shed 2 bases, J shed 9 bases, and the junction held 11 bases outside the gene matches. The CDR3 DNA follows: TGTGCCAGCAGTTACGGTGTAGCGGGAGTCCGGAGTGAGCAGTTCTTC. Its translation is CASSYGVAGVRSEQFF.

This clonotype was seen only a few times. The chain combines TRBV29-1 with TRBJ2-7, with 8 bases lining up with TRBD1. The V segment lost 4 bases and the J segment 6 bases; nucleotides outside the gene matches: 8. From germline, CDR1 is SQVTM and CDR2 ANQGSEA. This CDR3 spans 13 amino acids. CDR3 in DNA: TGCAGCGTTGCGGACAGGGTAGGAGGCGAGCAGTACTTC. Protein product: CSVADRVGGEQYF.

This clonotype has only a few counts. The genes are TRBV27 and TRBJ2-5; TRBD2 agrees at 8 bases. CDR1 MNHEY and CDR2 SMNVEV come from the germline V gene (reference sequence). CDR3 length: 18 amino acids. The V and J ends lost 6 bases and 5 bases, in that order; junction bases with no gene match: 20. The CDR3: CASSRGLARGVLVETQYF. The CDR3 coding sequence is TGTGCCAGCAGCCGCGGACTAGCAAGGGGGGTTCTAGTCGAGACCCAGTACTTC.

This chain links TRBV10-1 with TRBJ2-6; D remains unclear. Looked up from germline, CDR1 is WNHNN and CDR2 is SYGVQD (reference sequence). Trimming cost V 0 bases and J 1 base, with 7 bases left between them. The CDR3 has 16 amino acids. In DNA, the CDR3 is TGCGCCAGCAGTGAGTCTCGCGGATCTGGGGCCAACGTCCTGACTTTC. Its translation is CASSESRGSGANVLTF.

This rearrangement joins TRBV30 to TRBJ2-3; D unclear. With 6 bases removed from V and 2 bases from J, the gap between germline ends came to 9 bases. CDR3 size: 12 residues. Germline V CDR1 and CDR2: GTSNPN, SVGIG (reference sequence). The DNA for the CDR3 is TGTGCCTGTGGGCGGCCCACAGATACGCAGTATTTT. Protein sequence: CACGRPTDTQYF.

This clonotype was recorded a few times. The rearrangement uses TRBV5-1 and TRBJ1-2; no firm D call. Germline CDR1 SGHRS, CDR2 YFSETQ. CDR3 length: 15 amino acids. Trimming took 4 bases from V and 0 from J, leaving 13 bases between them. The CDR3 DNA follows: TGCGCCAGCAGCCCCTCGACGGATCCTAACTATGGCTACACCTTC. Its protein product is CASSPSTDPNYGYTF. Filled out from reference TRBV5-1 and TRBJ1-2, the complete variable domain reads KAGVTQTPRYLIKTRGQQVTLSCSPISGHRSVSWYQQTPGQGLQFLFEYFSETQRNKGNFPGRFSGRQFSNSRSEMNVSTLELGDSALYLCASSPSTDPNYGYTFGSGTRLTVV.

The table lists this clonotype with many counts. The chain links TRBV12-3 or TRBV12-4 to TRBJ2-7, with a tentative D call TRBD2 (6 bases). The CDR3 has 14 amino acids. V was shortened by 3 bases and J by 4 bases, with 13 bases between the two germline ends. CDR3 DNA sequence: TGTGCCAGCAGTTTCGGCGGGGATTTATACGAGCAGTACTTC. It is translated as CASSFGGDLYEQYF.

This rearrangement joins TRBV5-6 to TRBJ2-7, with D tentatively TRBD1 (5 bases). Germline V CDR1 and CDR2: SGHDT, YYEEEE. V was clipped by 3 bases and J by 0 bases, with 13 bases between them. The CDR3 loop spans 15 amino acids. CDR3 in DNA: TGTGCCAGCAGCTACGCTAGACAGTTCTCCTACGAGCAGTACTTC. This encodes CASSYARQFSYEQYF.

This clonotype has at least ten counts. The gene calls are TRBV12-3 or TRBV12-4 and TRBJ2-3; 15 bases match TRBD2. The CDR3 sequence is 16 residues long. J gave up 3 bases and V 5 bases, and 3 bases lay outside the gene matches. This CDR3 is CASSPGTSGRTDTQYF. For the CDR3, the DNA is TGTGCCAGCAGTCCCGGGACTAGCGGGAGGACAGATACGCAGTATTTT.

This clonotype was recorded once. V and J are TRBV4-1 and TRBJ2-5, with D perhaps matching TRBD1 (5 bases). The V gene lost 0 bases and the J gene lost 1 base, with 12 bases spanning the gap. Germline lookup yields CDR1 MGHRA and CDR2 YSYEKL. There are 16 residues in the CDR3. The CDR3 nucleotides read TGCGCCAGCAGCCAAGATTCAGGGAACATCCAAGAGACCCAGTACTTC. Translated: CASSQDSGNIQETQYF.

Ten or more counts support this clonotype. The chain employs TRBV12-3 or TRBV12-4 and TRBJ1-1; 7 bases map to TRBD1. The trim removed 3 bases at V and 0 bases at J, leaving 1 base unmatched. The CDR3 is made up of 14 amino acids. The CDR3 protein is CASSFQGVNTEAFF. CDR3 nucleotide sequence: TGTGCCAGCAGTTTTCAGGGGGTGAACACTGAAGCTTTCTTT.

The chain links TRBV20-1 to TRBJ2-2, with D possibly called TRBD1 or TRBD2 (6 bases each). Germline V gene sequence: CDR1 DFQATT, CDR2 SNEGSKA (reference sequence). Trimming left V 5 bases short and J 5 bases short, with 12 bases between. The CDR3 extends over 13 amino acids. CDR3 in amino acids: CSAPRGGTGELFF. Written as DNA, the CDR3 is TGCAGTGCTCCCAGAGGGGGGACCGGGGAGCTGTTTTTT.

The J gene is TRBJ2-3, the V gene TRBV9; D is tentatively TRBD1 or TRBD2 (5 bases each). This CDR3 region has 14 residues. The germline CDR1 and CDR2 sequences are SGDLS and YYNGEE. Trimming left V 0 bases short and J 0 bases short, with 5 bases between. Written as DNA, the CDR3 is TGTGCCAGCAGCGTAGGGGGGAGCACAGATACGCAGTATTTT. It is translated as CASSVGGSTDTQYF.